The present TCR beta chain was sequenced within a study of T cells in Graves' hyperthyroidism and ophthalmopathy. Uncontrolled infections, other autoimmune diseases, pregnancy or lactation led to exclusion of patients. Study conclusions and caveats: Blood held most thyroid clonotypes expanded above 0.001 frequency.

The V end was cut by 0 bases, the J end by 3 bases, with 13 bases between. Germline CDR1 reads SGHRS; CDR2 reads YFSETQ. The length of the CDR3 is 16 residues. This clonotype was observed many times. Its target is not known. Researchers took RNA transcripts and amplified the TCR beta CDR3 regions from them. The HTBI primer set served for first-round RT-PCR of the TCR CDR3. TCRdb re-called the multiplex PCR reads with MiXCR, one entry per CDR3 protein. The sample lists 350,000 to 400,000 distinct CDR3 sequences, 15% occurring once. This clonotype was sampled from a young woman with Graves' hyperthyroidism. The chain employs TRBV5-1 and TRBJ2-1; no reliable D call. Source material: blood. The CDR3 coding sequence is TGCGCCAGCAGCTTGGAGGCCTCCTTGGGCTACAATGAGCAGTTCTTC. Translation: CASSLEASLGYNEQFF.